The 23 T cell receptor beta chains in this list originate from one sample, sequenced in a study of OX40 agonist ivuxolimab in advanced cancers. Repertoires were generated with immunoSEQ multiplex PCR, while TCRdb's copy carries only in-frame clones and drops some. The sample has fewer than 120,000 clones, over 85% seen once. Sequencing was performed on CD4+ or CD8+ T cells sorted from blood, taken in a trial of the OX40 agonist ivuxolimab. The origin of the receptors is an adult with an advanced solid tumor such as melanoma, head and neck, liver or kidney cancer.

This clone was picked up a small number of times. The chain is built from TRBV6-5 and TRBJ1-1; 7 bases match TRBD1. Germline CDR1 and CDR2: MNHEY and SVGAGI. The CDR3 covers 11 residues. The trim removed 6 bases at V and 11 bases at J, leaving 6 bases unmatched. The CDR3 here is CASREGTVAFF. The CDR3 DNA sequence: TGTGCCAGCAGGGAGGGGACAGTGGCTTTCTTT.

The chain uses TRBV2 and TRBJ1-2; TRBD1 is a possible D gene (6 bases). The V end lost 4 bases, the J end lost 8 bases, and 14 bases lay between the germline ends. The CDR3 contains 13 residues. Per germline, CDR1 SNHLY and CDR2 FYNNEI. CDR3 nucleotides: TGTGCCAGCAGTGGCGACAGGCGCCGGGGCTACACCTTC. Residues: CASSGDRRRGYTF.

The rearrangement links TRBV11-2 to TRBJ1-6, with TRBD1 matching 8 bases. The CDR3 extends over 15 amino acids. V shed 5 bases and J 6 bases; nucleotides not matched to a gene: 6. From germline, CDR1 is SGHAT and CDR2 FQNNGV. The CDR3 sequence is CASSLTGGGNSPLHF. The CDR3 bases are TGTGCCAGCAGCCTTACAGGGGGAGGTAATTCACCCCTCCACTTT.

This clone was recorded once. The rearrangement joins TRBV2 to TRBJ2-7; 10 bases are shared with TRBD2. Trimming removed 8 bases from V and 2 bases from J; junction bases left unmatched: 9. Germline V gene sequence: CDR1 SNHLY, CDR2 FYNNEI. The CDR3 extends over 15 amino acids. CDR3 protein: CASRRTSGVTYEQYF. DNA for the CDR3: TGTGCCAGCCGCCGGACTAGCGGAGTCACCTACGAGCAGTACTTC. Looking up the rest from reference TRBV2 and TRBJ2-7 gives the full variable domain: EPEVTQTPSHQVTQMGQEVILRCVPISNHLYFYWYRQILGQKVEFLVSFYNNEISEKSEIFDDQFSVERPDGSNFTLKIRSTKLEDSAMYFCASRRTSGVTYEQYFGPGTRLTVT.

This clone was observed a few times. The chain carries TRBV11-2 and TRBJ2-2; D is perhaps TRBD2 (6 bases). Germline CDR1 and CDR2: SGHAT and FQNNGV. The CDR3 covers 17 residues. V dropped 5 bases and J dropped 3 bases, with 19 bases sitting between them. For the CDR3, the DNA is TGTGCCAGCAGCAAGGGTGTCGGGAGACGTGACACCGGGGAGCTGTTTTTT. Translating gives CASSKGVGRRDTGELFF.

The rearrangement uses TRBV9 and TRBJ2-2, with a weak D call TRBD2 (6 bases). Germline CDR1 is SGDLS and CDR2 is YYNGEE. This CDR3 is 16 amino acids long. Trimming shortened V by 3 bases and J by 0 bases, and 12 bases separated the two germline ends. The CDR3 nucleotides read TGTGCCAGCAGCGCCGCGGGACTCTCGAACACCGGGGAGCTGTTTTTT. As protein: CASSAAGLSNTGELFF.

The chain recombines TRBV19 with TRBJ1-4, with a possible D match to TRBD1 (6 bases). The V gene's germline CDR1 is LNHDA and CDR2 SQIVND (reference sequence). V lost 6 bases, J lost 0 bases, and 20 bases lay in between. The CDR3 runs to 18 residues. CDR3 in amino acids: CASRPGHKSLATNEKLFF. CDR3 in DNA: TGTGCCAGTAGGCCGGGACACAAGAGCCTTGCAACTAATGAAAAACTGTTTTTT.

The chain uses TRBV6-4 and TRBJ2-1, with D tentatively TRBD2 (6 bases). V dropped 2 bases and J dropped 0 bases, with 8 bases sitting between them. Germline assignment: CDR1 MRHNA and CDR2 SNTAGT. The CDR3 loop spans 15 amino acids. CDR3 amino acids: CASSDRGSSYNEQFF. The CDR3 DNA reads TGTGCCAGCAGTGACCGGGGGAGCTCCTACAATGAGCAGTTCTTC.

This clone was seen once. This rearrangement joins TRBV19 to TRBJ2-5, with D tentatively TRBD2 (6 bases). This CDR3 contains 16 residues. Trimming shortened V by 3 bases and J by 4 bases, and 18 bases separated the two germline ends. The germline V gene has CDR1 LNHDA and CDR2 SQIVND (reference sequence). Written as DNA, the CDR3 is TGTGCCAGTAGTATCGGGGGACGGGGAATTGGAGAGACCCAGTACTTC. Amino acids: CASSIGGRGIGETQYF.

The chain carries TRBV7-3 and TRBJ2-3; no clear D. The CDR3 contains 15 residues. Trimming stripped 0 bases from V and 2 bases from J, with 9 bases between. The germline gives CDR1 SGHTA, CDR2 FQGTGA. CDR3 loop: CASSLTGKLTDTQYF. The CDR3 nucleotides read TGTGCCAGCAGCTTAACGGGGAAGCTCACAGATACGCAGTATTTT.

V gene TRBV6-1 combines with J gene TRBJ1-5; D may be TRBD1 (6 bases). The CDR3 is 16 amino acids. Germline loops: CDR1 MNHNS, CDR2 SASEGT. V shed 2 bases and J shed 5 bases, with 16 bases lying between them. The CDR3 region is CASSEKSGAIDQPQHF. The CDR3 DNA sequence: TGTGCCAGCAGTGAAAAGTCGGGGGCCATAGATCAGCCCCAGCATTTT.

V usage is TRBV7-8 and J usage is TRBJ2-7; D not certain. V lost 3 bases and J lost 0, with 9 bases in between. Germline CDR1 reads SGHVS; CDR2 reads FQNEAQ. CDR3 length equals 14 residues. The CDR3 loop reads CASSFRRFSYEQYF. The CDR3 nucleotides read TGTGCCAGCAGCTTTCGGCGGTTCTCCTACGAGCAGTACTTC.

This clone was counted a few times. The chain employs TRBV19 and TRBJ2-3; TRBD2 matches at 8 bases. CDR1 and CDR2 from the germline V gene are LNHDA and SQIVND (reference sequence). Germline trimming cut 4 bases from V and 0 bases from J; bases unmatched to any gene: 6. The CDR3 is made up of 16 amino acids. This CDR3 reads CASSTGLAFSTDTQYF. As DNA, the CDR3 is TGTGCCAGTAGTACCGGACTAGCCTTTAGCACAGATACGCAGTATTTT.

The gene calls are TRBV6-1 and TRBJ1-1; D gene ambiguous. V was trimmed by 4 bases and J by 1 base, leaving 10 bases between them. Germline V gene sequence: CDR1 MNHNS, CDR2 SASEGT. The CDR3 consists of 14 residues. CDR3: CASSATVGNTEAFF. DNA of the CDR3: TGTGCCAGCAGTGCGACGGTTGGGAACACTGAAGCTTTCTTT.

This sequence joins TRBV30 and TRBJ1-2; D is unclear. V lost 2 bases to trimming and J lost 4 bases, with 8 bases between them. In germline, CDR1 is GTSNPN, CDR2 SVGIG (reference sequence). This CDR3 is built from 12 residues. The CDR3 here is CAWSLNTYGYTF. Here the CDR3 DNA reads TGTGCCTGGAGTCTTAACACCTATGGCTACACCTTC.

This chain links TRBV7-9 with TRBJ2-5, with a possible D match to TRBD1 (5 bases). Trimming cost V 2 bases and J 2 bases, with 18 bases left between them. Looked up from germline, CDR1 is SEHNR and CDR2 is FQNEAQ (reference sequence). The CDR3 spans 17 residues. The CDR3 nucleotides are TGTGCCAGCAGCTTAAAGTTGACAGTGGTGTGGCAAGAGACCCAGTACTTC. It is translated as CASSLKLTVVWQETQYF.

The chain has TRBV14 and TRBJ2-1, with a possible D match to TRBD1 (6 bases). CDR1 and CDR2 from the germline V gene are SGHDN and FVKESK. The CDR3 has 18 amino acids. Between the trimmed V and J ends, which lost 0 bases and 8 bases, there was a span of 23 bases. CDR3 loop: CASSQDVTRAGAGYEQFF. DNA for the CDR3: TGTGCCAGCAGCCAAGATGTGACGCGGGCAGGGGCAGGGTATGAGCAGTTCTTC.

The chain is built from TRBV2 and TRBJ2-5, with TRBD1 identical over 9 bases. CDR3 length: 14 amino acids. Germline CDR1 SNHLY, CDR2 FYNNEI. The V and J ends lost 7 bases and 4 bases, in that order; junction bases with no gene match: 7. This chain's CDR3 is CASNRDRVGETQYF. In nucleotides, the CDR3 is TGTGCCAGCAACCGGGACAGGGTGGGAGAGACCCAGTACTTC.

The CDR3 spells CASNGEATEAFF. The CDR3 nucleotides read TGTGCCAGCAACGGGGAAGCGACTGAAGCTTTCTTT. This chain connects TRBV5-4 to TRBJ1-1; D remains ambiguous. The V gene lost 6 bases and the J gene lost 5 bases, with 11 bases spanning the gap. The V gene's germline CDR1 is SGHNT and CDR2 YYREEE (reference sequence). This CDR3 has 12 amino acids.

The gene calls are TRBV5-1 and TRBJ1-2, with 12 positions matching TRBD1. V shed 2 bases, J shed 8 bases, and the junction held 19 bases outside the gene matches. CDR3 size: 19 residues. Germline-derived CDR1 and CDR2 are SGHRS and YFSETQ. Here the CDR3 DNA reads TGCGCCAGCAGCTTACCTCCGGGACAGGGGGCGAGTAGCGGACAAGGCTACACCTTC. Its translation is CASSLPPGQGASSGQGYTF.

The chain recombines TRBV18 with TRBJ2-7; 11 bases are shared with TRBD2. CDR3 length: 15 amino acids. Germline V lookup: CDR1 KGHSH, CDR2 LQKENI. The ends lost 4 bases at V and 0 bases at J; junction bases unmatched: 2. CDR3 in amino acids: CASSLGTSGSYEQYF. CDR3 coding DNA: TGTGCCAGCTCACTAGGGACTAGCGGCTCCTACGAGCAGTACTTC.

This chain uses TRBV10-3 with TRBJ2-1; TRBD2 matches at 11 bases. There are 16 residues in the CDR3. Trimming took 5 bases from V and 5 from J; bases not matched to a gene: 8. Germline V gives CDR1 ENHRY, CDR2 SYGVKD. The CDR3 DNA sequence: TGTGCCATCAGTCCTCTAGGGACTAGCGGAAACAATGAGCAGTTCTTC. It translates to CAISPLGTSGNNEQFF.

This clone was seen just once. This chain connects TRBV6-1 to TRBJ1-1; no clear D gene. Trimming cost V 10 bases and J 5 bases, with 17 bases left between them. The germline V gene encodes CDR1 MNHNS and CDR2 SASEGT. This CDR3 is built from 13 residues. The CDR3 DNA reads TGTGCCACCCTGGGAGGGAGGGAAACTGAAGCTTTCTTT. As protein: CATLGGRETEAFF.